The 25 T cell receptor beta chains given below trace back to one sample, sequenced in a study of blood T cell repertoires in COVID-19. Profiling relied on immunoSEQ multiplex PCR, and the TCRdb table lists in-frame clones only, not all of them. This sample has 150,000 to 200,000 clones, with about 86% found just once. Sequenced sample: peripheral blood. Receptors originate from a woman aged 55-75 years with COVID-19, enrolled during active disease.

This sequence joins TRBV5-1 and TRBJ2-1, with D tentatively TRBD1 (5 bases). V was trimmed by 0 bases and J by 0 bases, leaving 7 bases between them. Germline assignment: CDR1 SGHRS and CDR2 YFSETQ. The CDR3 consists of 15 residues. The CDR3 DNA is TGCGCCAGCAGCTTGGGACAGAGCTCCTACAATGAGCAGTTCTTC. As protein: CASSLGQSSYNEQFF.

The chain is built from TRBV12-5 and TRBJ2-1; 10 nucleotides agree with TRBD2. CDR1 and CDR2 (germline): LGHNT, FRNRAP. V gave up 6 bases and J gave up 6 bases; unmatched junction bases: 2. This CDR3 is 13 amino acids long. CDR3 sequence reads: CASGLAGVNEQFF. The CDR3 nucleotides read TGTGCTAGTGGGCTAGCGGGAGTCAATGAGCAGTTCTTC.

J is TRBJ1-3 and V is TRBV7-2, with a weak D call TRBD1 (5 bases). This CDR3 has 14 residues. V shed 6 bases and J shed 0 bases, with 9 bases lying between them. The V gene's germline CDR1 is SGHTA and CDR2 FQGNSA. This chain's CDR3 is CASRPQGSGNTIYF. The DNA of the CDR3 is TGTGCCAGCAGACCTCAGGGCTCTGGAAACACCATATATTTT.

The chain carries TRBV20-1 and TRBJ1-2, with D tentatively TRBD1 (6 bases). Germline assignment: CDR1 DFQATT and CDR2 SNEGSKA (reference sequence). This CDR3 spans 11 amino acids. CDR3 nucleotide sequence: TGCACCATCGCAGGGGCGTCTGGCTACACCTTC. It specifies CTIAGASGYTF.

The chain links TRBV9 to TRBJ2-2, with D unclear. Germline CDR1 reads SGDLS; CDR2 reads YYNGEE. CDR3 length: 13 residues. Trimming shortened V by 0 bases and J by 6 bases, and 6 bases separated the two germline ends. CDR3 in amino acids: CASSVVEAGELFF. The CDR3 DNA is TGTGCCAGCAGCGTAGTTGAGGCCGGGGAGCTGTTTTTT.

V usage is TRBV27 and J usage is TRBJ1-5, with D unresolved. Germline V gives CDR1 MNHEY, CDR2 SMNVEV (reference sequence). The CDR3 extends over 15 amino acids. V was clipped by 0 bases and J by 4 bases, with 10 bases between them. CDR3 in DNA: TGTGCCAGCAGTTTATCGAGTACGATGAATCAGCCCCAGCATTTT. Translating gives CASSLSSTMNQPQHF.

The V and J genes are TRBV28 and TRBJ2-3; D is undetermined. The germline CDR1 and CDR2 sequences are MDHEN and SYDVKM. The CDR3 is 16 residues long. V was trimmed by 2 bases and J by 0 bases, leaving 12 bases between them. The CDR3 reads CASSLMEASSTDTQYF. In DNA form, the CDR3 reads TGTGCCAGCAGTTTAATGGAAGCGTCTAGCACAGATACGCAGTATTTT.

A single count supports this clone. The chain links TRBV7-9 to TRBJ1-1, with 11 bases aligning to TRBD1. The CDR3 is 17 amino acids. Germline V gives CDR1 SEHNR, CDR2 FQNEAQ (reference sequence). The V and J ends lost 5 bases and 6 bases, in that order; junction bases with no gene match: 14. The CDR3 coding sequence is TGTGCCAGCAGCCAACCATACCCGGACAGGGGGCTCGCTGAAGCTTTCTTT. Translating gives CASSQPYPDRGLAEAFF.

As DNA, the CDR3 is TGCGCCAGCAGCTCCCTGACTAGCGGGAGCCACAATGAGCAGTTCTTC. Its protein is CASSSLTSGSHNEQFF. This chain uses TRBV5-1 with TRBJ2-1; TRBD2 agrees at 12 bases. Germline V lookup: CDR1 SGHRS, CDR2 YFSETQ. The CDR3 covers 16 residues. V lost 3 bases and J lost 5; bases outside the gene matches: 6.

The V call is TRBV28, the J call TRBJ2-2; 7 nucleotides line up with TRBD2. This CDR3 contains 14 residues. V lost 6 bases, J lost 4 bases, and 5 bases stayed unmatched. Looked up from germline, CDR1 is MDHEN and CDR2 is SYDVKM. For the CDR3, the DNA is TGTGCCAGCAGATTACTAGCGATCACCGGGGAGCTGTTTTTT. Its translation: CASRLLAITGELFF.

J is TRBJ2-2 and V is TRBV5-1; no clear D gene. The CDR3 is 15 amino acids. V lost 1 base, J lost 0 bases, and 7 bases lay in between. Germline V gene sequence: CDR1 SGHRS, CDR2 YFSETQ. CDR3 sequence: CASSLQDSNTGELFF. Here the CDR3 DNA reads TGCGCCAGCAGCTTGCAGGATTCGAACACCGGGGAGCTGTTTTTT.

The chain links TRBV5-1 to TRBJ1-1; D remains unclear. Germline V gene lookup returns CDR1 SGHRS and CDR2 YFSETQ. The germline V and J ends were trimmed by 2 bases and 3 bases, with 14 bases remaining between them. The CDR3 is 15 residues long. The CDR3 nucleotides read TGCGCCAGCAGCTTAACGGGATACTCGGACACTGAAGCTTTCTTT. Protein: CASSLTGYSDTEAFF. The variable domain in full, with the rest retrieved from reference TRBV5-1 and TRBJ1-1, is KAGVTQTPRYLIKTRGQQVTLSCSPISGHRSVSWYQQTPGQGLQFLFEYFSETQRNKGNFPGRFSGRQFSNSRSEMNVSTLELGDSALYLCASSLTGYSDTEAFFGQGTRLTVV.

The chain couples TRBV5-1 to TRBJ1-1, with 7 bases matching TRBD1. Germline V gene data show CDR1 as SGHRS and CDR2 as YFSETQ. The V segment lost 3 bases and the J segment 1 base; nucleotides outside the gene matches: 15. The CDR3 length is 18 residues. The CDR3 coding sequence is TGCGCCAGCAGCTCGGACAGGTTCGCGATCGCCCCGAACACTGAAGCTTTCTTT. As protein: CASSSDRFAIAPNTEAFF.

The J gene is TRBJ2-5, the V gene TRBV5-1; 7 nucleotides line up with TRBD2. Per the germline V gene, CDR1 is SGHRS and CDR2 is YFSETQ. With 5 bases clipped from V and 1 base from J, the junction kept 8 bases outside the gene matches. The CDR3 runs 15 residues. The CDR3 DNA reads TGCGCCAGCAGTCGTTCCAGCGGGACCCAAGAGACCCAGTACTTC. This translates into CASSRSSGTQETQYF.

The genes are TRBV5-4 and TRBJ2-1; 11 bases are shared with TRBD1. Germline V CDR1 and CDR2: SGHNT, YYREEE (reference sequence). CDR3 size: 15 residues. J lost 14 bases, V lost 1 base, and 11 bases had no gene match. The CDR3 coding sequence is TGTGCCAGCAGCTTGTACGGGACAGGGGGGGTAAGGGAGTTCTTC. Translated: CASSLYGTGGVREFF.

V and J are TRBV19 and TRBJ2-1; 14 bases map to TRBD2. V trimming: 4 bases; J trimming: 4 bases; junction bases outside the gene matches: 12. This CDR3 has 19 amino acids. Germline lookup yields CDR1 LNHDA and CDR2 SQIVND (reference sequence). The CDR3, as DNA: TGTGCCAGTAGTAAGGGGGGGACTAGCGGGAGCCCCGCTTACAATGAGCAGTTCTTC. Protein sequence: CASSKGGTSGSPAYNEQFF. The full variable domain, its missing parts supplied by reference TRBV19 and TRBJ2-1, is DGGITQSPKYLFRKEGQNVTLSCEQNLNHDAMYWYRQDPGQGLRLIYYSQIVNDFQKGDIAEGYSVSREKKESFPLTVTSAQKNPTAFYLCASSKGGTSGSPAYNEQFFGPGTRLTVL.

This chain links TRBV21-1 with TRBJ1-1. TRBV21-1 is a pseudogene. The CDR3 runs to 19 residues. The CDR3 DNA reads as TGTGCCAGCAGCAAAGTAAAGCCGGTAGGCGCACGCAAGAGGACTGAAGCTTTCTTT. Translated: CASSKVKPVGARKRTEAFF.

The chain has TRBV12-5 and TRBJ2-7; TRBD1 aligns across 8 bases. The CDR3 runs to 16 residues. Germline values: CDR1 LGHNT, CDR2 FRNRAP. With 4 bases clipped from V and 3 bases from J, the junction kept 11 bases outside the gene matches. CDR3 in amino acids: CASGSRRDRTIYEQYF. The CDR3 nucleotides read TGTGCTAGTGGTTCCCGCCGGGACAGGACCATCTACGAGCAGTACTTC.

The chain combines TRBV2 with TRBJ2-7; 9 bases agree with TRBD2. Germline V gives CDR1 SNHLY, CDR2 FYNNEI. This CDR3 spans 16 amino acids. The J segment lost 4 bases and the V segment lost 1 base, leaving 8 bases of the junction unmatched. The CDR3 DNA reads TGTGCCAGCAGTGAAGGGCTAGCGGGGAGTAAATACGAGCAGTACTTC. It translates to CASSEGLAGSKYEQYF. Complete variable domain (other parts from reference TRBV2 and TRBJ2-7): EPEVTQTPSHQVTQMGQEVILRCVPISNHLYFYWYRQILGQKVEFLVSFYNNEISEKSEIFDDQFSVERPDGSNFTLKIRSTKLEDSAMYFCASSEGLAGSKYEQYFGPGTRLTVT.

V gene TRBV28 combines with J gene TRBJ1-5; D unclear. Germline V gives CDR1 MDHEN, CDR2 SYDVKM. The ends were cut back, 6 bases at V and 3 bases at J, with 15 bases in the middle. CDR3 length: 15 amino acids. CDR3 DNA sequence: TGTGCCAGCAGCAGAACTGGAGAAATCAATCAGCCCCAGCATTTT. Amino acids: CASSRTGEINQPQHF.

Here the CDR3 reads CASSQAGTGNGYTF. The CDR3 coding sequence is TGCGCCAGCAGCCAAGCCGGGACAGGGAACGGCTACACCTTC. This chain joins TRBV4-3 and TRBJ1-2; 9 bases match TRBD1. CDR1 and CDR2 (germline): LGHNA, YSLEER. With V trimmed by 1 base and J by 8 bases, 5 bases remained unmatched. The CDR3 is 14 residues long.

This chain uses TRBV6-2 or TRBV6-3 with TRBJ2-7; D is perhaps TRBD2 (6 bases). This CDR3 contains 14 residues. Germline V lookup: CDR1 MNHEY, CDR2 SVGEGT. Trimming pared 0 bases from V and 4 bases from J, leaving 10 bases between. CDR3 sequence (DNA): TGTGCCAGCAGTTACTCGCCGGGAGCATACGAGCAGTACTTC. Its protein is CASSYSPGAYEQYF.

The chain employs TRBV5-6 and TRBJ2-2; TRBD2 agrees at 13 bases. Germline V gene lookup returns CDR1 SGHDT and CDR2 YYEEEE. Germline trimming cut 3 bases from V and 6 bases from J; bases unmatched to any gene: 5. CDR3 length: 16 amino acids. CDR3 nucleotides: TGTGCCAGCAGCTCCGGGACTAGCGGGACTTCCGGGGAGCTGTTTTTT. Protein sequence: CASSSGTSGTSGELFF.

This clone was seen just once. V usage is TRBV25-1 and J usage is TRBJ2-7; TRBD1 aligns across 9 bases. The CDR3 runs 14 residues. Unmatched junction bases numbered 7, after V lost 10 bases and J lost 0 bases. Germline V CDR1 and CDR2: MGHDK, SYGVNS. CDR3 sequence: CATTGTGSSYEQYF. CDR3 sequence (DNA): TGTGCCACTACCGGGACAGGGAGCTCCTACGAGCAGTACTTC.

Only a few counts were recorded for this clone. The CDR3 reads CASSQDTRNTGELFF. In nucleotides, the CDR3 is TGCGCCAGCAGCCAAGATACACGGAACACCGGGGAGCTGTTTTTT. The chain carries TRBV4-1 and TRBJ2-2; D not resolved. The CDR3 is 15 amino acids. V dropped 0 bases and J dropped 1 base, with 6 bases sitting between them. Germline loops: CDR1 MGHRA, CDR2 YSYEKL.